This TCR beta chain was observed in a study of blood T cell repertoires in COVID-19. Resolution of symptoms, clearance, or two negative PCRs was present in recovered Cohort 3 donors. Only in-frame clones appear in the TCRdb table, and some are missing; sequencing was by immunoSEQ multiplex PCR. This sample has a few hundred thousand clones, with roughly 90% found just once. From germline, CDR1 is SGHVS and CDR2 FQNEAQ. The CDR3 covers 16 residues. The V end lost 5 bases, the J end lost 6 bases, and 20 bases lay between the germline ends. The specimen sequenced was PBMCs or T cells enriched from blood (not recorded which). The genes are TRBV7-8 and TRBJ1-5, with TRBD1 as a possible D gene (6 bases). This clonotype originated in a middle-aged woman who had recovered from COVID-19. CDR3 in DNA: TGTGCCAGCAGCCCCAATCAGGAGGACAGAGGTCAGCCCCAGCATTTT. Its translation is CASSPNQEDRGQPQHF.